This TCR beta chain was sequenced in a study of T cells in Graves' hyperthyroidism and ophthalmopathy. There are 16 residues in the CDR3. Germline CDR1 MNHEY, CDR2 SMNVEV (reference sequence). Trimming took 5 bases from V and 2 from J, leaving 16 bases between them. This clonotype was seen many times. No progression to ophthalmopathy during 18 months of follow-up defined stable disease. Patients having uncontrolled infection, another autoimmune disease, pregnancy or lactation were not included. TCR beta CDR3 regions were amplified from RNA transcripts. The study used the HTBI primer set for a first-round RT-PCR of the TCR CDR3. TCRdb reanalysed the multiplex PCR reads using MiXCR and keeps one entry per CDR3 protein. The sample consists of about 620,000 distinct CDR3 sequences, around 15% of them appearing once.

This sequence originates from a woman in her 30s with Graves' hyperthyroidism. The chain has TRBV27 and TRBJ1-5; D might be TRBD1 (5 bases). Source material: blood. The CDR3 protein is CASSPEGRGGNQPQHF. CDR3 nucleotide sequence: TGTGCCAGCAGTCCCGAGGGGCGTGGGGGCAATCAGCCCCAGCATTTT.